This TCR beta chain was obtained from a study of vaccination effects on CD4 cells after COVID-19. Libraries were prepared by immunoSEQ multiplex PCR; TCRdb keeps only in-frame clonotypes and omits some of them. The sample records about 73,000 clones, around 70% being singletons. Researchers isolated CD4+ T cells once about eleven days of culture had elapsed. Everyone in the study got two shots of either the BNT162b2 or mRNA-1273 vaccine. A half-medium replacement with IL-2 medium was carried out on days 3 and 7. Trimming removed 4 bases from V and 1 base from J; junction bases left unmatched: 8. The CDR3 runs to 17 residues. Per germline, CDR1 MNHEY and CDR2 SMNVEV (reference sequence). Details on this clone: The antigen is unknown.

The starting material was CD4+ T cells from PBMCs cultured without peptide, obtained after COVID-19 vaccination. The receptor comes from a human donor who received a COVID-19 vaccine. This chain connects TRBV27 to TRBJ1-5, with 9 nucleotides matching TRBD1. CDR3 DNA: TGTGCCAGCAGTTCCCGGACAGGGGAGGTGAGCAATCAGCCCCAGCATTTT. Translating it yields CASSSRTGEVSNQPQHF.